The 8 T cell receptor beta chains below come from one sample, sequenced in a study of graft-versus-host responses after intestinal transplantation. These receptors lack a known antigen. Sequencing was performed with immunoSEQ multiplex PCR; in TCRdb, only in-frame clones are kept and a portion is missing. The table has approximately 49,000 clones, 90% to 95% seen once; the top ten hold 0.23%. This material consisted of unstimulated CD8+ T cells sorted from spleen or lymph node cells, taken before transplant. The receptors here all came from a human donor who was the organ donor for an intestinal transplant.

This clone was counted a single time. This chain connects TRBV6-5 to TRBJ2-1; D may be TRBD2 (6 bases). This CDR3 is 13 amino acids long. CDR1 and CDR2 from the germline V gene are MNHEY and SVGAGI. Trimming pared 5 bases from V and 12 bases from J, leaving 17 bases between. The DNA for the CDR3 is TGTGCCAGCAGTCAGATGAGGGAAGCGGGGCAGTTCTTC. Encoded protein: CASSQMREAGQFF.

The V and J genes are TRBV7-9 and TRBJ2-1, with a weak D call TRBD2 (5 bases). Germline V gives CDR1 SEHNR, CDR2 FQNEAQ (reference sequence). The CDR3 is 13 amino acids. V was cut by 2 bases and J by 8 bases, with 10 bases left in between. CDR3 sequence reads: CASSLPDWDEQFF. CDR3 DNA sequence: TGTGCCAGCAGCTTACCGGACTGGGATGAGCAGTTCTTC.

This chain joins TRBV7-9 and TRBJ2-1, with TRBD1 identical over 8 bases. The CDR3 runs 15 residues. The germline CDR1 and CDR2 sequences are SEHNR and FQNEAQ (reference sequence). Losses at the gene ends were 2 bases for V and 2 bases for J; bases not matched to a gene: 2. Here the CDR3 reads CASSLPGGPYNEQFF. Here the CDR3 DNA reads TGTGCCAGCAGCTTACCAGGGGGCCCCTACAATGAGCAGTTCTTC.

The chain recombines TRBV2 with TRBJ2-1, with D tentatively TRBD2 (6 bases). From germline, CDR1 is SNHLY and CDR2 FYNNEI. The CDR3 is 13 residues long. V shed 8 bases and J shed 0 bases, with 8 bases lying between them. CDR3 nucleotide sequence: TGTGCCAGCGGGGGGAGCTCCTACAATGAGCAGTTCTTC. It translates to CASGGSSYNEQFF.

Written as DNA, the CDR3 is TGTGCCAGCAGTTTAGGGTATCAGCCCCAGCATTTT. Protein: CASSLGYQPQHF. This chain connects TRBV28 to TRBJ1-5; D not certain. Trimming pared 2 bases from V and 5 bases from J, leaving 4 bases between. Germline lookup yields CDR1 MDHEN and CDR2 SYDVKM. The CDR3 has 12 residues.

Only one count was recorded for this clone. The gene calls are TRBV30 and TRBJ1-2, with D uncertain. The V and J ends lost 5 bases and 4 bases respectively, with 11 bases between them. Per the germline V gene, CDR1 is GTSNPN and CDR2 is SVGIG (reference sequence). The CDR3 has 12 amino acids. CDR3 sequence (DNA): TGTGCCTGGGAATCGGAGATCTATGGCTACACCTTC. Translation gives CAWESEIYGYTF.

Points on this clone: Other DNA sequences in this specimen translate into the identical CDR3. V and J are TRBV28 and TRBJ1-1, with D uncertain. The CDR3 loop spans 14 amino acids. CDR1 is MDHEN, CDR2 SYDVKM, per germline. The V gene lost 6 bases and the J gene lost 4 bases, with 15 bases spanning the gap. CDR3 coding DNA: TGTGCCAGCAGCTTTCCCCAGCTCGCCACTGAAGCTTTCTTT. Translated, it gives CASSFPQLATEAFF. Full variable domain (rest looked up from reference TRBV28 and TRBJ1-1): DVKVTQSSRYLVKRTGEKVFLECVQDMDHENMFWYRQDPGLGLRLIYFSYDVKMKEKGDIPEGYSVSREKKERFSLILESASTNQTSMYLCASSFPQLATEAFFGQGTRLTVV.

The rearrangement joins TRBV27 to TRBJ2-7; weak D call: TRBD1 (6 bases). CDR3 length: 13 amino acids. Between the trimmed V and J ends, which lost 5 bases and 5 bases, there was a span of 13 bases. CDR1 and CDR2 from the germline V gene are MNHEY and SMNVEV (reference sequence). The CDR3 spells CASSVGTNHEQYF. CDR3 sequence (DNA): TGTGCCAGCAGTGTGGGGACAAACCACGAGCAGTACTTC.